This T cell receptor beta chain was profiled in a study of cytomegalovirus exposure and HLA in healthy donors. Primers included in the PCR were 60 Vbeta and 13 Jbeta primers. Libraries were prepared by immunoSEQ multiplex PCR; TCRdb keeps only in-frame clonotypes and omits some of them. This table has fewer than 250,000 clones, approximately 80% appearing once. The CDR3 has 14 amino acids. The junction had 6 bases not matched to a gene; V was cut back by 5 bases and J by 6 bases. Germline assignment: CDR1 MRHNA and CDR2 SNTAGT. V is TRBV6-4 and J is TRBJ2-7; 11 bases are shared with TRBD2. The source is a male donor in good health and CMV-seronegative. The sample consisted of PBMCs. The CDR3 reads CASSHTGTSGEQYF. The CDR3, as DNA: TGTGCCAGCAGTCATACCGGGACTAGCGGCGAGCAGTACTTC.